This paragraph covers one TCR beta chain sequence. The CDR3 extends over 16 amino acids. Trimming cost V 0 bases and J 3 bases, with 14 bases left between them. From germline, CDR1 is LGHNA and CDR2 YNFKEQ. Repertoires were generated with immunoSEQ multiplex PCR, while TCRdb's copy carries only in-frame clones and drops some. This sample has about 220,000 clones, with around 84% found just once. The entry originates in a study of blood T cell repertoires in COVID-19. Study-wide background: Acute and convalescent COVID-19 specimens originated in the United States, Italy and Spain. The analysed material was cDNA or gDNA that came from T cells, B-cell-depleted T cells, or PBMCs.

This clonotype was obtained from a woman aged 55-69 years who had recovered from COVID-19. The source material was peripheral blood. The gene calls are TRBV4-2 and TRBJ1-1; possibly TRBD1 for D (6 bases). CDR3 loop: CASSQEGQGPYTEAFF. CDR3 bases: TGTGCCAGCAGCCAAGAGGGGCAGGGGCCGTACACTGAAGCTTTCTTT.